This paragraph covers one T cell receptor beta chain sequence. The J segment lost 0 bases and the V segment lost 5 bases, leaving 6 bases of the junction unmatched. This CDR3 is 17 amino acids long. The V gene's germline CDR1 is SGHVS and CDR2 FQNEAQ. This record comes from a study of blood T cell repertoires in COVID-19. Study-wide background: There were acute and convalescent COVID-19 samples, and they came from the United States, Italy and Spain.

Generated by immunoSEQ multiplex PCR, the TCRdb table keeps only in-frame clones and is missing some. Of about 200,000 clones listed, roughly 84% are singletons. The chain employs TRBV7-8 and TRBJ2-1; 11 bases map to TRBD2. The TCR comes from a person aged 65 to 85 with COVID-19, enrolled during active disease. Material for sequencing was peripheral blood. The CDR3 reads CASSEGLAASSYNEQFF. In DNA form, the CDR3 reads TGTGCCAGCAGCGAGGGACTAGCGGCAAGCTCCTACAATGAGCAGTTCTTC.